Presented here are 14 T cell receptor beta chains from one specimen sequenced in a study of CD8+CD57+ T cells in acquired aplastic anemia. CDR3 and TCR beta VDJ profiling relied on genomic DNA as the template. In TCRdb, the reads were re-called with MiXCR into one record per CDR3 protein. This table has some 140,000 distinct CDR3 sequences, about 52% appearing once. The patients chosen for sequencing had shown expansion of CD8+CD57+ cells (detected by flow cytometry). Sequenced input: sorted CD4+, CD8+, or CD8+CD57+ T cells (not recorded which) from PBMCs. The receptor set was obtained from a human donor with aplastic anemia.

This clonotype has ten or more counts. The chain carries TRBV20-1 and TRBJ2-1; D is perhaps TRBD2 (7 bases). Germline CDR1 DFQATT, CDR2 SNEGSKA (reference sequence). The CDR3 extends over 15 amino acids. Trimming removed 0 bases at V and 4 bases at J, with 13 bases between. The CDR3 DNA reads as TGCAGTGCTAGAGACTGGGCGGGGGCGTACAATGAGCAGTTCTTC. The encoded protein is CSARDWAGAYNEQFF.

The chain joins TRBV20-1 to TRBJ2-1; 10 nucleotides align to TRBD2. The V and J ends lost 4 bases and 3 bases, in that order; junction bases with no gene match: 3. The CDR3 is 14 amino acids. The V gene's germline CDR1 is DFQATT and CDR2 SNEGSKA (reference sequence). The CDR3 coding sequence is TGCAGTGCTACTAGCGGGGGTGACTACAATGAGCAGTTCTTC. Translating it yields CSATSGGDYNEQFF.

This clonotype occurred many times. This chain connects TRBV9 to TRBJ1-2; 11 bases are a match to TRBD1. The V gene end was trimmed by 0 bases and the J gene end by 0 bases; junction bases not matched to a gene: 4. The CDR3 totals 17 residues. Per germline, CDR1 SGDLS and CDR2 YYNGEE. CDR3 loop: CASSVVDRGLPNYGYTF. As DNA, the CDR3 is TGTGCCAGCAGCGTAGTGGACAGGGGGCTTCCTAACTATGGCTACACCTTC.

This clonotype came up a few times. The rearrangement links TRBV10-2 to TRBJ2-3; 7 bases are a match to TRBD2. The J segment lost 10 bases and the V segment lost 4 bases, leaving 5 bases of the junction unmatched. The CDR3 totals 12 residues. Per germline, CDR1 WSHSY and CDR2 SAAADI. CDR3 loop: CASSAPAGAQYF. CDR3 DNA: TGCGCCAGCAGTGCCCCGGCGGGAGCGCAGTATTTT.

The V call is TRBV29-1, the J call TRBJ2-7; D is perhaps TRBD2 (5 bases). This CDR3 is built from 13 residues. Per germline, CDR1 SQVTM and CDR2 ANQGSEA. V lost 8 bases, J lost 3 bases, and 17 bases lay in between. CDR3 amino acids: CSYRFGESYEQYF. The CDR3 DNA reads TGCAGCTACCGATTTGGGGAGAGCTACGAGCAGTACTTC.

V and J are TRBV20-1 and TRBJ1-2; D possibly corresponds to TRBD1 (6 bases). Germline V gene sequence: CDR1 DFQATT, CDR2 SNEGSKA (reference sequence). This CDR3 is 10 amino acids long. The CDR3, as DNA: TGCAGGCCAGGGGAGGATGGCTACACCTTC. Translating gives CRPGEDGYTF.

This chain links TRBV20-1 with TRBJ1-1; D remains ambiguous. Per germline, CDR1 DFQATT and CDR2 SNEGSKA (reference sequence). The CDR3 contains 14 residues. The V end was cut by 0 bases, the J end by 0 bases, with 8 bases between. CDR3 region: CSARETGMNTEAFF. Here the CDR3 DNA reads TGCAGTGCTAGAGAGACGGGAATGAACACTGAAGCTTTCTTT.

This clonotype appeared many times. The chain is built from TRBV3-1 and TRBJ1-2; 10 nucleotides agree with TRBD1. Germline lookup yields CDR1 LGHDT and CDR2 YNNKEL (reference sequence). This CDR3 spans 15 amino acids. The V gene end was trimmed by 5 bases and the J gene end by 4 bases; junction bases not matched to a gene: 7. The CDR3 reads CASSSRQGAFYGYTF. CDR3 DNA: TGTGCCAGCAGCTCCCGACAGGGGGCGTTCTATGGCTACACCTTC.

This clonotype was picked up many times. The chain employs TRBV7-8 and TRBJ2-6; perhaps D is TRBD1 or TRBD2 (7 bases each). V shed 5 bases and J shed 1 base, with 15 bases lying between them. The CDR3 extends over 17 amino acids. Germline V lookup: CDR1 SGHVS, CDR2 FQNEAQ. The CDR3 DNA sequence: TGTGCCAGCAGCCCCAGGGGGGGAGTTTCTGGGGCCAACGTCCTGACTTTC. Translating gives CASSPRGGVSGANVLTF.

About this clonotype itself: One base away lies a much larger clone, so this may be a sequencing read error. The chain is built from TRBV19 and TRBJ1-6; D perhaps matches TRBD1 (6 bases). Between the trimmed V and J ends, which lost 10 bases and 8 bases, there was a span of 15 bases. This CDR3 has 13 residues. Germline CDR1 LNHDA, CDR2 SQIVND (reference sequence). The CDR3 DNA sequence: TGTGCCATTGGGGACACCGTAGATTCACCCCTCCACTTT. This sequence encodes CAIGDTVDSPLHF.

The chain employs TRBV4-1 and TRBJ1-1; no firm D call. The CDR3 sequence is 16 residues long. Trimming stripped 2 bases from V and 1 base from J, with 14 bases between. Germline assignment: CDR1 MGHRA and CDR2 YSYEKL. The CDR3 loop reads CASSQITGGGNTEAFF. The CDR3 DNA is TGCGCCAGCAGCCAAATTACGGGTGGAGGGAACACTGAAGCTTTCTTT.

The sample holds many counts of this clonotype. The chain couples TRBV4-1 to TRBJ1-2; D ambiguous. Germline values: CDR1 MGHRA, CDR2 YSYEKL. Trimming stripped 4 bases from V and 2 bases from J, with 17 bases between. The CDR3 is made up of 16 amino acids. CDR3 sequence reads: CASSRPGGRVNYGYTF. The CDR3 region has the DNA TGCGCCAGCAGCCGCCCAGGAGGCAGAGTAAACTATGGCTACACCTTC.

This clonotype has ten or more counts. The V call is TRBV24-1, the J call TRBJ2-7; 8 bases are a match to TRBD1. V gave up 6 bases and J gave up 5 bases; unmatched junction bases: 8. Germline V gene lookup returns CDR1 KGHDR and CDR2 SFDVKD. The CDR3 is 14 residues long. As DNA, the CDR3 is TGTGCCACCAGTACCAGGACAGGGACTGACGAGCAGTACTTC. As protein: CATSTRTGTDEQYF.

The V call is TRBV20-1, the J call TRBJ2-5; 11 nucleotides match TRBD2. The germline gives CDR1 DFQATT, CDR2 SNEGSKA (reference sequence). Unmatched junction bases numbered 12, after V lost 1 base and J lost 5 bases. This CDR3 is built from 17 residues. The CDR3 DNA reads TGCAGTGCTAGAGTGGGTCGGGTGTCTAGCGGGAGGGAGACCCAGTACTTC. Its protein product is CSARVGRVSSGRETQYF.